A selection of T cell receptor beta chains follows, all from one sample in a study of early T cells in non-severe SARS-CoV-2 infection. MiXCR was run by TCRdb on the 5' RACE reads, yielding one entry per CDR3 protein. The table records tens of thousands of distinct CDR3 sequences, approximately 9.9% of them present only once. Sequenced input: whole blood. The receptors originated from an adult who was a healthcare worker with PCR-confirmed SARS-CoV-2 infection or an uninfected control (not recorded which). The CDR3 runs from the conserved cysteine through the conserved F or W. D genes are given only for firm matches. Not every row has a clone size; where given, it reads once, few, many or a size class.

clone size	D gene	J gene	V gene	CDR3 DNA	CDR3 protein
many	TRBD1	TRBJ2-2	TRBV2	TGTGCCAGCAGTGGACAGGGATTGGGTAACACCGGGGAGCTGTTTTTT	CASSGQGLGNTGELFF
NA	TRBD1	TRBJ1-4	TRBV7-8	TGTGCCAGCAGCCCACGACAGGGGGTTTCTATAGGAAAACTGTTTTTT	CASSPRQGVSIGKLFF
NA	NA	TRBJ2-7	TRBV4-2	TGTGCCAGCAGCCAAGCACCAGGCTACGAGCAGTACTTC	CASSQAPGYEQYF
NA	NA	TRBJ1-5	TRBV3-1	TGTGCCAGCAGCCAAGACCCGGGACCCCATGGGCCCCAGCATTTT	CASSQDPGPHGPQHF
many	TRBD1	TRBJ2-2	TRBV4-1	TGCGCCAGCAGCCAATCCTCTTCAGGGGGACCGAACACCGGGGAGCTGTTTTTT	CASSQSSSGGPNTGELFF
few	NA	TRBJ1-2	TRBV5-4	TGTGCCAGCAGCTTGCAGGGGAGGGTTAACTATGGCTACACCTTC	CASSLQGRVNYGYTF
few	NA	TRBJ1-1	TRBV12-3/TRBV12-4	TGTGCCAGCAGTTTGGCTGGGACACTCTCAATGAACACTGAAGCTTTCTTT	CASSLAGTLSMNTEAFF
many	NA	TRBJ2-6	TRBV7-6	TGTGCCAGCAGCTTACGCGGGACAGCTTACTCTGGGGCCAACGTCCTGACTTTC	CASSLRGTAYSGANVLTF
few	NA	TRBJ2-7	TRBV3-1	TGTGCCAGCAGCCAAGCTGTCTACGAGCAGTACTTC	CASSQAVYEQYF
NA	NA	TRBJ2-1	TRBV6-2/TRBV6-3	TGTGCCAGCAGTTACTCCTCCGGGACCAACAATGAGCAGTTCTTC	CASSYSSGTNNEQFF
many	NA	TRBJ2-5	TRBV7-2	TGTGCCAGCAGCTTAATGGTGACGAACCAAGAGACCCAGTACTTC	CASSLMVTNQETQYF
medium-sized	NA	TRBJ2-5	TRBV9	TGTGCCAGCAGCGTAGATCAGGGGTTGGGAGAGACCCAGTACTTC	CASSVDQGLGETQYF
medium-sized	TRBD1	TRBJ1-4	TRBV2	TGTGCCAGCTCGACGGACAGGGCGACCTTTAATGAAAAACTGTTTTTT	CASSTDRATFNEKLFF
few	TRBD1	TRBJ1-4	TRBV5-1	TGCGCCAGCAGCTTGGGACAGGGTCCCGAAAAACTGTTTTTT	CASSLGQGPEKLFF
many	TRBD1	TRBJ2-7	TRBV28	TGTGCCAGCATTTACTCAGGGGGCGGGGCCTACGAGCAGTACTTC	CASIYSGGGAYEQYF
NA	NA	TRBJ1-2	TRBV6-5	TGTGCCAGCAGTCCCACAGGGACCAACTATGGCTACACCTTC	CASSPTGTNYGYTF
many	NA	TRBJ1-6	TRBV25-1	TGTGCCAGCATGGACTATTTGCGAGGGTCACCCCTCCACTTT	CASMDYLRGSPLHF
many	NA	TRBJ1-6	TRBV3-1	TGTGCCAGCAGCCCCGGGACTGGGTTAACTGGTTCACCCCTCCACTTT	CASSPGTGLTGSPLHF
NA	NA	TRBJ2-5	TRBV12-5	TGTGCTAGTGGTTTGCCCGCCCCGGGGGAGACCCAGTACTTC	CASGLPAPGETQYF
many	NA	TRBJ1-6	TRBV4-1	TGCGCCAGCAGCCAACCCAGGGCGGAGGCCCTCCACTTT	CASSQPRAEALHF
many	NA	TRBJ2-7	TRBV30	TGTGCCTGGAGCCCCGGCCTCAACTACGAGCAGTACTTC	CAWSPGLNYEQYF
NA	NA	TRBJ2-1	TRBV7-9	TGTGCCAGCAGCCTCTGGGAGAATGACAATGAGCAGTTCTTC	CASSLWENDNEQFF
few	NA	TRBJ1-5	TRBV29-1	TGCAGCGTTACGGACGGCATGAATCAGCCCCAGCATTTT	CSVTDGMNQPQHF
NA	NA	TRBJ2-5	TRBV18	TGTGCCAGCTCACCAGTTGGGCGTTCGGCCCAAGAGACCCAGTACTTC	CASSPVGRSAQETQYF
NA	TRBD2	TRBJ2-1	TRBV13	TGTGCCAGCAGCGGAACCCTAGCGGGGTATGTGGGTGAGCAGTTCTTC	CASSGTLAGYVGEQFF
many	TRBD2	TRBJ2-5	TRBV29-1	TGCAGCGTTGAAATAGCGGGGGGGTCGTACCAAGAGACCCAGTACTTC	CSVEIAGGSYQETQYF
few	NA	TRBJ2-5	TRBV27	TGTGCCAGCAGTATAACGGGCCCGCGTAGGCAGTACTTC	CASSITGPRRQYF
NA	NA	TRBJ2-3	TRBV5-1	TGCGCCAGCAGCCGCATTGGGGGCACAGATACGCAGTATTTT	CASSRIGGTDTQYF
few	TRBD2	TRBJ2-3	TRBV20-1	TGCAGTGCTAGAGATACAGGGCCCGGACTAGCGGGCACAGATACGCAGTATTTT	CSARDTGPGLAGTDTQYF
NA	NA	TRBJ2-7	TRBV4-1	TGCGCCAGCAGCCAGGCACCGGGACTGGACTACGAGCAGTACTTC	CASSQAPGLDYEQYF
NA	TRBD1	TRBJ2-2	TRBV2	TGTGCCAGCAGTGCCAGACAGGGCTACACCGGGGAGCTGTTTTTT	CASSARQGYTGELFF
few	NA	TRBJ1-1	TRBV3-1	TGTGCCAGCAGCCAAGCTTGGACAGCCACTGAAGCTTTCTTT	CASSQAWTATEAFF
few	NA	TRBJ2-7	TRBV10-3	TGTGCCATCAGGGGGACACGGACGGACTACGAGCAGTACTTC	CAIRGTRTDYEQYF
NA	NA	TRBJ2-7	TRBV15	TGTGCCACCAGCAGAGCCCTTAGTTGGGACGGCGACTACAAGCAGTACTTC	CATSRALSWDGDYKQYF
NA	TRBD2	TRBJ2-2	TRBV12-3/TRBV12-4	TGTGCCAGCAGCCTGACTAGCGGGGGCACCGGGGAGCTGTTTTTT	CASSLTSGGTGELFF
few	NA	TRBJ1-2	TRBV30	TGTGCCTGGAGTGTAAGGCACAACTATGGCTACACCTTC	CAWSVRHNYGYTF
many	NA	TRBJ2-3	TRBV7-9	TGTGCCAGCAGCTTCGACATGGATACGCAGTATTTT	CASSFDMDTQYF
NA	TRBD1	TRBJ1-3	TRBV6-1	TGTGCCAGCAGTGAATCCGACAGGGAGATAGGAAACACCATATATTTT	CASSESDREIGNTIYF
NA	NA	TRBJ1-4	TRBV12-5	TGTGCTAGTGGTTTGTTTAGCGAAAAACTGTTTTTT	CASGLFSEKLFF
NA	TRBD1	TRBJ1-2	TRBV7-9	TGTGCCAGCACACCAGGACAGGGGTTCGCTGGCTACACCTTC	CASTPGQGFAGYTF
many	NA	TRBJ1-2	TRBV12-3/TRBV12-4	NA	CASSWGQGTYF
many	NA	TRBJ2-3	TRBV11-2	TGTGCCAGCAGCTCAGCCCTGAAAGATACGCAGTATTTT	CASSSALKDTQYF
NA	NA	TRBJ2-1	TRBV7-6	TGTGCCAGCAGTTTGCCGGGCTCCGGGAGCAATGAGCAGTTCTTC	CASSLPGSGSNEQFF
few	NA	TRBJ1-5	TRBV3-1	TGTGCCAGCAGCCAAGACGGTTCCGTGGAACCCCAGCATTTT	CASSQDGSVEPQHF
few	TRBD2	TRBJ2-3	TRBV27	TGTGCCAGCAGTAGGAAGCGGGGGGAAACAGATACGCAGTATTTT	CASSRKRGETDTQYF
many	NA	TRBJ2-1	TRBV2	TGTGCCAGCACCTGGCCCCAGGGGGGATCCTACAATGAGCAGTTCTTC	CASTWPQGGSYNEQFF
NA	TRBD2	TRBJ2-6	TRBV5-1	TGCGCCAGCAGCTTGCTGTCCGGGACTAGTCCTGGGGCCAACGTCCTGACTTTC	CASSLLSGTSPGANVLTF
many	TRBD2	TRBJ2-3	TRBV6-4	TGTGCCAGCAGCCCTAGCGGGGGGCCAGATACGCAGTATTTT	CASSPSGGPDTQYF
few	NA	TRBJ1-4	TRBV5-1	TGCGCCAGCAGCTTGGGACAGGTGAATGAAAAACTGTTTTTT	CASSLGQVNEKLFF
few	NA	TRBJ2-5	TRBV4-1	TGCGCCAGCAGCCAAGGTCTAGGTCGTCAAGAGACCCAGTACTTC	CASSQGLGRQETQYF
many	NA	TRBJ2-3	TRBV5-1	TGCGCCAGCAGTATCCGAGGGGCAGATACGCAGTATTTT	CASSIRGADTQYF
few	TRBD1	TRBJ1-2	TRBV12-3/TRBV12-4	TGTGCCAGCAGTTCCGGGACAGGGGGTAGGTTCTACGGCTACACCTTC	CASSSGTGGRFYGYTF
NA	NA	TRBJ2-1	TRBV7-6	TGTGCCAGCAGCTTAGGCCGGGCAGCGAGAATGAATGAGCAGTTCTTC	CASSLGRAARMNEQFF